This T cell receptor (beta chain) was retrieved from a study of siplizumab effects on memory and regulatory T cells. The germline V gene has CDR1 SGHTA and CDR2 FQGNSA. V lost 3 bases to trimming and J lost 6 bases, with 9 bases between them. CDR3 length equals 12 residues. This clone was detected ten times or more. Its matching antigen is unknown. Study-level findings and limits: Naive versus memory phenotype went unassigned for roughly 75-97% of proliferating CD4+ or CD8+ clones. Among sequences traceable to unstimulated CD4+ memory cells, alloreactive ones were significantly reduced by siplizumab.

Clones were sequenced by immunoSEQ multiplex PCR, and TCRdb holds only the in-frame ones, with some missing. The data show 15,000 to 20,000 clones, about 45% seen once. Mixed lymphocyte reaction cells were cocultured at 37°C for about 6 days. The authors labelled responder PBMCs with CFSE and stimulator PBMCs with Violet Dye, and mixed them 1:1. V is TRBV7-2 and J is TRBJ2-7; maybe TRBD2 (5 bases). Sequencing was performed on CFSE-low (dividing) CD4+ T cells sorted from an allogeneic mixed lymphocyte reaction. This TCR came from a human donor in good health; the cells came from an allogeneic mixed lymphocyte reaction. Some clones in this sample may be carry-over from other donors' samples. The CDR3 DNA reads TGTGCCAGCAGCTTCGGACTGGGCGAGCAGTACTTC. It encodes CASSFGLGEQYF.